Listed below are T cell receptor beta chains from one sample, sequenced in a study of tumor and adjacent non-tumor tissue in lung cancer. TCRdb analysed the multiplex PCR reads with MiXCR anew, one entry per CDR3 protein. The sample lists some 90,000 distinct CDR3 sequences, around two thirds occurring once. The source material was lung tumor tissue. The receptors derive from a man in his sixties or seventies with non-small cell lung cancer. CDR3s include the opening cysteine and the closing phenylalanine or tryptophan. D genes are given only for firm matches. Only part of the rows carry a size: once, few, many, or a class if the clone is expanded.

TRBJ2-7	.	TRBV7-9	.	CASSREWASYEQYF	TGTGCCAGCAGCCGCGAATGGGCCTCCTACGAGCAGTACTTC
TRBJ2-1	once	TRBV6-1	.	CASEGWNEQFF	TGTGCCAGCGAGGGATGGAATGAGCAGTTCTTC
TRBJ2-6	.	TRBV7-8	TRBD1	CASCLQGAGTNVLTF	TGTGCCAGCTGCCTACAGGGGGCTGGGACCAACGTCCTGACTTTC
TRBJ1-2	.	TRBV5-6	TRBD1	CASSLEWDRELSDYTF	TGTGCCAGCAGTCTGGAGTGGGACAGGGAATTAAGTGACTACACCTTC
TRBJ2-7	.	TRBV11-2	TRBD1	CASSLRTGEYEQYF	TGTGCCAGCAGCCTAAGGACAGGGGAGTACGAGCAGTACTTC
TRBJ1-4	few	TRBV28	.	CASRLGNEKLFF	TGTGCCAGCAGGCTAGGGAATGAAAAACTGTTTTTT
TRBJ1-2	.	TRBV11-3	.	CTSSLRANYEYTF	TGTACCAGCAGCTTAAGGGCTAACTATGAATACACCTTC
TRBJ2-1	many	TRBV6-5	TRBD1	CASRDLSGGRDNEQFF	TGTGCCAGCAGGGACCTATCAGGGGGCAGGGACAATGAGCAGTTCTTC
TRBJ2-2	medium-sized	TRBV11-1	.	CASSRTATNTGELFF	TGTGCCAGCAGCAGGACAGCCACGAACACCGGGGAGCTGTTTTTT
TRBJ2-3	.	TRBV11-2	.	CANSLGWASQDTQCF	TGTGCCAACAGTTTAGGTTGGGCTAGCCAAGATACGCAGTGTTTT
TRBJ2-7	once	TRBV15	.	CTTSSKGRGYEQYF	TGTACCACCAGCTCCAAAGGGAGAGGTTACGAGCAGTACTTC
TRBJ2-1	many	TRBV2	TRBD2	CASSERGGPYNEQFF	TGTGCCAGCAGTGAGCGCGGGGGACCCTACAATGAGCAGTTCTTC
TRBJ2-7	.	TRBV29-1	.	CSVEARGHFSSYEQYF	TGCAGCGTTGAAGCCCGGGGACACTTTAGCTCCTACGAACAGTACTTC
TRBJ2-5	.	TRBV6-5	.	CASSYSTVAVRRKETQYF	TGTGCCAGCAGTTATTCGACAGTTGCGGTTCGCCGTAAAGAGACCCAGTACTTC
TRBJ2-4	.	TRBV4-1	.	CASSEEWGNDIQYF	TGCGCCAGCAGCGAGGAGTGGGGGAATGACATTCAGTACTTC
TRBJ2-5	.	TRBV4-2	.	CASSRGPGVGRETQYF	TGTGCCAGCAGCCGAGGCCCGGGGGTCGGACGAGAGACCCAGTACTTC